Given below is one T cell receptor (beta chain) in context. Its specificity is unknown. This entry is derived from a study of Ad26.COV2.S vaccination and SARS-CoV-2 variants. Study details: Vaccine-arm donor from the placebo-controlled COV1001 Ad26.COV2.S trial. Ad26.COV2.S shots went into the muscle once or twice, 56 days apart. Findings and caveats of the study: It was found that vaccine and placebo recipients had similar non-spike TCR breadth.

This sample's treatment: about 20 received Ad26.COV2.S at low or high dose, single or two shots; about 5 received placebo; per-sample allocation not given. The samples were gathered on day 63 after the first injection of vaccine or placebo. Repertoires were generated with immunoSEQ multiplex PCR, while TCRdb's copy carries only in-frame clones and drops some. In the table there are fewer than 500,000 clones, 80% to 95% of which are singletons. This TCR was recovered from a person aged 18-60 years who received the Ad26.COV2.S COVID-19 vaccine or a placebo. The material was peripheral blood, obtained in a trial of Ad26.COV2.S vaccine versus placebo.

CDR3 loop: CASSQDTGWTGRRRPQHF. In nucleotides, the CDR3 is TGTGCCAGCAGCCAAGATACGGGGTGGACGGGGCGTCGGAGGCCCCAGCATTTT. The rearrangement joins TRBV3-1 (or the pseudogene TRBV3-2) to TRBJ1-5; possibly TRBD1 for D (5 bases). Trimming took off 0 bases at V and 9 bases at J, with 24 bases between the two ends. Per germline, CDR1 LGHDT and CDR2 YNNKEL (reference sequence). The CDR3 runs 18 residues.